This TCR beta chain is from a study of identical twins. Template switching added a universal primer site, and cDNA bore unique molecular identifiers. One entry per CDR3 protein results from TCRdb running MiXCR on the 5' RACE reads. This sample has about 450,000 distinct CDR3 sequences; around 18% occur once, and the top ten carry around 10%. Germline-derived CDR1 and CDR2 are LGHNA and YSLEER. V lost 0 bases and J lost 1, with 9 bases in between. There are 15 residues in the CDR3. What was sequenced was naive T cells sorted from blood. The sequence came from a man aged 50 or older in good health. This chain connects TRBV4-3 to TRBJ1-1, with unresolved D. CDR3 residues: CASSQDLIANTEAFF. CDR3 DNA sequence: TGCGCCAGCAGCCAAGATTTGATCGCGAACACTGAAGCTTTCTTT.